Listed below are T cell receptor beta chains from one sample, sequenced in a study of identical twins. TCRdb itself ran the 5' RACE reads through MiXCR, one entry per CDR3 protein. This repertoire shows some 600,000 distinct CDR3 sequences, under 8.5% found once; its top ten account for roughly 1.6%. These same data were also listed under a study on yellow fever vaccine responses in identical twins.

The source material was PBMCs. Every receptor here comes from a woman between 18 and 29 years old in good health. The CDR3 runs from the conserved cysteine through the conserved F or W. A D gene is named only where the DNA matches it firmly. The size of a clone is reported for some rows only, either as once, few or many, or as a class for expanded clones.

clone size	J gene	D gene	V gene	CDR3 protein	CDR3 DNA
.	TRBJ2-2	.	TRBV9	CASSGVPNTGELFF	TGTGCCAGCAGCGGGGTACCGAACACCGGGGAGCTGTTTTTT
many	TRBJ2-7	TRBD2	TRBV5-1	CASSGTSGNYEQYF	TGCGCCAGCTCCGGGACTAGCGGCAACTACGAGCAGTACTTC
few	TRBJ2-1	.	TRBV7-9	CASSERGRNEQFF	TGTGCCAGCAGCGAAAGGGGCCGCAATGAGCAGTTCTTC
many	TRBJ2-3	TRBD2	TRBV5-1	CASSLPAGATDTQYF	TGCGCCAGCAGCTTACCAGCGGGAGCCACAGATACGCAGTATTTT
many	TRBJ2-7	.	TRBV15	CATSKGTEYEQYF	TGTGCCACCAGCAAGGGGACTGAGTACGAGCAGTACTTC
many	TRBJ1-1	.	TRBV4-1	CASSQGRTHSENTEAFF	TGCGCCAGCAGCCAAGGCAGGACCCATTCGGAGAACACTGAAGCTTTCTTT
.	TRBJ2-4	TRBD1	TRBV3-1	CASSQGTGGIIQYF	TGTGCCAGCAGCCAGGGGACAGGGGGCATCATTCAGTACTTC
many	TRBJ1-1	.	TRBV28	CASSIDTTEAFF	TGTGCCAGCAGCATCGACACGACTGAAGCTTTCTTT
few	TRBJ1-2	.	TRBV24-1	CATSDGWDGYTF	TGTGCCACCAGTGATGGGTGGGATGGCTACACCTTC
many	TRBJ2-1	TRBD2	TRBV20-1	CSARVAGYHHYNEQFF	TGCAGTGCTAGAGTAGCGGGATACCATCACTACAATGAGCAGTTCTTC
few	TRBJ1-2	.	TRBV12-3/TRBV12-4	CASSLEEAGVDYGYTF	TGTGCCAGCAGTTTAGAAGAGGCGGGGGTTGACTATGGCTACACCTTC